The rows below give T cell receptor beta chains drawn from one sample of a study of blood T cell repertoires in COVID-19. Clones were read by immunoSEQ multiplex PCR, and TCRdb kept only the in-frame ones, dropping some. The table has some 74,000 clones, around 77% seen once; the top ten hold approximately 15%. The source material was peripheral blood. All receptors come from a man aged 70 or older with active or convalescent COVID-19. CDR3s include the opening cysteine and the closing phenylalanine or tryptophan. The D gene is left open where the match is weak. For some rows the clone size is stated as once, few or many, or as a class when expanded; others skip it.

v_gene: TRBV7-2; abundance: NA; d_gene: NA; j_gene: TRBJ1-5; CDR3nt: TGTGCCAGCAGCTTACACAGGGCGGAGAATCAGCCCCAGCATTTT; CDR3aa: CASSLHRAENQPQHF
v_gene: TRBV2; abundance: NA; d_gene: NA; j_gene: TRBJ1-2; CDR3nt: TGTGCCAGCAGTCAGGAGGGACGCTATGGCTACACCTTC; CDR3aa: CASSQEGRYGYTF
v_gene: TRBV4-2; abundance: NA; d_gene: NA; j_gene: TRBJ1-1; CDR3nt: TGTGCCAGCAGCCGGGGGAGGGACCCCACTGAAGCTTTCTTT; CDR3aa: CASSRGRDPTEAFF
v_gene: TRBV10-1; abundance: NA; d_gene: TRBD1; j_gene: TRBJ2-2; CDR3nt: TGCGCCAGCGGAGAAACAAAGGGTCTATTAGCGACAGGGCAGACCGGGGAGCTGTTTTTT; CDR3aa: CASGETKGLLATGQTGELFF
v_gene: TRBV2; abundance: NA; d_gene: TRBD1; j_gene: TRBJ1-1; CDR3nt: TGTGCCAGCAAAAGACAGGGAACGAGGGCTGAAGCTTTCTTT; CDR3aa: CASKRQGTRAEAFF
v_gene: TRBV6-5; abundance: NA; d_gene: NA; j_gene: TRBJ1-1; CDR3nt: TGTGCCAGCAGTCGCCAGGGGATGAACACTGAAGCTTTCTTT; CDR3aa: CASSRQGMNTEAFF
v_gene: TRBV28; abundance: NA; d_gene: NA; j_gene: TRBJ1-4; CDR3nt: TGTGCCAGCAGTCCCGACTATTACCCCAAGAATGAAAAACTGTTTTTT; CDR3aa: CASSPDYYPKNEKLFF
v_gene: TRBV7-3; abundance: NA; d_gene: TRBD2; j_gene: TRBJ2-1; CDR3nt: TGTGCCAGCAGCTTGGGAGCGGGGATCTACAATGAGCAGTTCTTC; CDR3aa: CASSLGAGIYNEQFF
v_gene: TRBV19; abundance: NA; d_gene: TRBD1; j_gene: TRBJ1-5; CDR3nt: TGTGCCAGTAGTAGCCGACAGGGCGGTCAGCCCCAGCATTTT; CDR3aa: CASSSRQGGQPQHF
v_gene: TRBV7-2; abundance: NA; d_gene: TRBD2; j_gene: TRBJ2-7; CDR3nt: TGTGCCAGCAGCCCTAGCGGGGGACGTTCCTACGAGCAGTACTTC; CDR3aa: CASSPSGGRSYEQYF
v_gene: TRBV5-1; abundance: NA; d_gene: TRBD2; j_gene: TRBJ2-5; CDR3nt: TGCGCCAGCAGCTCAGGCGGGGGGGCGAAGACCCAGTACTTC; CDR3aa: CASSSGGGAKTQYF
v_gene: TRBV6-2/TRBV6-3; abundance: few; d_gene: TRBD1; j_gene: TRBJ1-5; CDR3nt: TGTGCCAGCAGTTACTCAGGGACAGGGGCCTCATCATTCAATCAGCCCCAGCATTTT; CDR3aa: CASSYSGTGASSFNQPQHF
v_gene: TRBV7-3; abundance: few; d_gene: NA; j_gene: TRBJ2-2; CDR3nt: TGTGCCAGCAGCTCGAACGGTCGAACCGGGGAGCTGTTTTTT; CDR3aa: CASSSNGRTGELFF
v_gene: TRBV14; abundance: NA; d_gene: TRBD1; j_gene: TRBJ2-6; CDR3nt: TGTGCCAGCAGCCACCGGCCAGGGGACAGGGGTTCTAAGACTGGGGCCAACGTCCTGACTTTC; CDR3aa: CASSHRPGDRGSKTGANVLTF
v_gene: TRBV7-6; abundance: NA; d_gene: NA; j_gene: TRBJ2-7; CDR3nt: TGTGCCAGCAGCTTAGGCCCGGGGGAGGAGCAGTACTTC; CDR3aa: CASSLGPGEEQYF
v_gene: TRBV4-2; abundance: NA; d_gene: NA; j_gene: TRBJ1-4; CDR3nt: TGTGCCAGCAGCCAAGATCGGGGGGCTAATGAAAAACTGTTTTTT; CDR3aa: CASSQDRGANEKLFF
v_gene: TRBV2; abundance: NA; d_gene: NA; j_gene: TRBJ2-3; CDR3nt: TGTGCCAGCGCCCCCCGGGGAGGAATAGATACGCAGTATTTT; CDR3aa: CASAPRGGIDTQYF
v_gene: TRBV7-2; abundance: NA; d_gene: NA; j_gene: TRBJ2-3; CDR3nt: TGTGCCAGCAGCCCAGCAGACACTGCGCAGTATTTT; CDR3aa: CASSPADTAQYF
v_gene: TRBV5-6; abundance: NA; d_gene: NA; j_gene: TRBJ2-5; CDR3nt: TGTGCCAGCAGCTTGATCTCTTTACAGTACCAAGAGACCCAGTACTTC; CDR3aa: CASSLISLQYQETQYF
v_gene: TRBV27; abundance: once; d_gene: TRBD1; j_gene: TRBJ2-1; CDR3nt: TGTGCCAGCAATCGGGACAGGGTCAATGAGCAGTTCTTC; CDR3aa: CASNRDRVNEQFF
v_gene: TRBV5-1; abundance: NA; d_gene: NA; j_gene: TRBJ1-6; CDR3nt: TGCGCCAGCAGCTTGCAGGGTGGTCCACCCCTCCACTTT; CDR3aa: CASSLQGGPPLHF
v_gene: TRBV24-1; abundance: NA; d_gene: NA; j_gene: TRBJ1-4; CDR3nt: TGTGCCACCAGCCTAGGGCAGGGGATTAATGAAAAACTGTTTTTT; CDR3aa: CATSLGQGINEKLFF
v_gene: TRBV14; abundance: NA; d_gene: NA; j_gene: TRBJ2-2; CDR3nt: TGTGCCAGCAGCTGGGGGGGCCTGAACACCGGGGAGCTGTTTTTT; CDR3aa: CASSWGGLNTGELFF
v_gene: TRBV7-2; abundance: NA; d_gene: NA; j_gene: TRBJ2-2; CDR3nt: TGTGCCAGCAGCACCGACGGGACACTCTCTGGCGGGGAGCTGTTTTTT; CDR3aa: CASSTDGTLSGGELFF
v_gene: TRBV19; abundance: NA; d_gene: NA; j_gene: TRBJ1-6; CDR3nt: TGTGCCAGTAGTACCCCGACAGGCCTTAATTCACCCCTCCACTTT; CDR3aa: CASSTPTGLNSPLHF
v_gene: TRBV7-3; abundance: NA; d_gene: NA; j_gene: TRBJ2-3; CDR3nt: TGTGCCAGCAGCGACGGGACTGGAAGCACAGATACGCAGTATTTT; CDR3aa: CASSDGTGSTDTQYF
v_gene: TRBV5-1; abundance: few; d_gene: NA; j_gene: TRBJ2-1; CDR3nt: TGCGCCAGCAGCTTGTCTAGCTTTTCGGGTGAGCAGTTCTTC; CDR3aa: CASSLSSFSGEQFF
v_gene: TRBV19; abundance: NA; d_gene: NA; j_gene: TRBJ1-3; CDR3nt: TGTGCCAGTAGATCCAGGTTAAACACCATATATTTT; CDR3aa: CASRSRLNTIYF
v_gene: TRBV5-4; abundance: few; d_gene: NA; j_gene: TRBJ2-3; CDR3nt: TGTGCCAGCAGCTTGCCTCTCACAGATACGCAGTATTTT; CDR3aa: CASSLPLTDTQYF
v_gene: TRBV19; abundance: NA; d_gene: NA; j_gene: TRBJ2-2; CDR3nt: TGTGCCAGTAGTGTTCAGAACGGGGAGCTGTTTTTT; CDR3aa: CASSVQNGELFF
v_gene: TRBV5-1; abundance: NA; d_gene: TRBD1; j_gene: TRBJ2-3; CDR3nt: TGCGCCAGCAGCTTGGCTCCCGGGACAGGGGGAGAAGGTACGCAGTATTTT; CDR3aa: CASSLAPGTGGEGTQYF
v_gene: TRBV6-5; abundance: NA; d_gene: NA; j_gene: TRBJ2-7; CDR3nt: TGTGCCACCAAGAGGGTGGCCGGCGGGTACGAGCAGTACTTC; CDR3aa: CATKRVAGGYEQYF
v_gene: TRBV9; abundance: NA; d_gene: NA; j_gene: TRBJ2-5; CDR3nt: TGTGCCAGCAGCGTAGCTGTGTTAGAGACCCAGTACTTC; CDR3aa: CASSVAVLETQYF
v_gene: TRBV9; abundance: NA; d_gene: TRBD1; j_gene: TRBJ1-4; CDR3nt: TGTGCCAGCAGCGAGGGGGGACAGGGGCGAACAAAACTGTTTTTT; CDR3aa: CASSEGGQGRTKLFF
v_gene: TRBV3-1/TRBV3-2; abundance: NA; d_gene: NA; j_gene: TRBJ2-4; CDR3nt: TGTGCCAGCAGCCACGGGGACATTCAGTACTTC; CDR3aa: CASSHGDIQYF
v_gene: TRBV30; abundance: NA; d_gene: TRBD1; j_gene: TRBJ1-6; CDR3nt: TGTGCCTGGACTAAGACAGGGGGTTCACCCCTCCACTTT; CDR3aa: CAWTKTGGSPLHF
v_gene: TRBV30; abundance: NA; d_gene: NA; j_gene: TRBJ1-1; CDR3nt: TGTGCCTGGAGCCACCCTAACAGGCCGGAAGCTTTCTTT; CDR3aa: CAWSHPNRPEAFF
v_gene: TRBV12-2; abundance: NA; d_gene: NA; j_gene: TRBJ2-3; CDR3nt: TGTGCAAGTCGCTTCAGACAGGGTGGGAAGCCCACAGATACGCAGTATTTT; CDR3aa: CASRFRQGGKPTDTQYF
v_gene: TRBV27; abundance: NA; d_gene: TRBD2; j_gene: TRBJ2-3; CDR3nt: TGTGCCAGCAGTCCGGGGCCGGGCGGGGGGGCCAGAGATACGCAGTATTTT; CDR3aa: CASSPGPGGGARDTQYF
v_gene: TRBV6-1; abundance: once; d_gene: NA; j_gene: TRBJ1-2; CDR3nt: TGTGCCAGCAGTGAAGCGCTGGCAGTCTATGGCTACACCTTC; CDR3aa: CASSEALAVYGYTF
v_gene: TRBV28; abundance: once; d_gene: NA; j_gene: TRBJ2-1; CDR3nt: TGTGCCAGCAGCGTCCCCCCTGGGGAGTCTTTCTTC; CDR3aa: CASSVPPGESFF
v_gene: TRBV30; abundance: NA; d_gene: NA; j_gene: TRBJ1-2; CDR3nt: TGTGCCTGGAGTAGGGAGGGTAAGGATAGCTATGGCTACACCTTC; CDR3aa: CAWSREGKDSYGYTF
v_gene: TRBV19; abundance: few; d_gene: NA; j_gene: TRBJ1-2; CDR3nt: TGTGCCAGTAGCCAACAGGGTTTCTATGGCTACACCTTC; CDR3aa: CASSQQGFYGYTF
v_gene: TRBV9; abundance: NA; d_gene: TRBD2; j_gene: TRBJ2-2; CDR3nt: TGTGCCAGCAGCGTAGGCCTAGCGGGGTTCAACGGGGAGCTGTTTTTT; CDR3aa: CASSVGLAGFNGELFF
v_gene: TRBV5-6; abundance: NA; d_gene: TRBD1; j_gene: TRBJ2-7; CDR3nt: TGTGCCAGCAGCTTGGCCGGGACAGGGAGCTCCTACGAGCAGTACTTC; CDR3aa: CASSLAGTGSSYEQYF
v_gene: TRBV18; abundance: NA; d_gene: NA; j_gene: TRBJ1-1; CDR3nt: TGTGCCAGCTCACCAAGGAGCCAGAGGAACACTGAAGCTTTCTTT; CDR3aa: CASSPRSQRNTEAFF
v_gene: TRBV5-8; abundance: NA; d_gene: NA; j_gene: TRBJ1-6; CDR3nt: TGTGCCAGCAGCTCGGACGGGGAAAATTCACCCCTCCACTTT; CDR3aa: CASSSDGENSPLHF
v_gene: TRBV18; abundance: NA; d_gene: NA; j_gene: TRBJ1-4; CDR3nt: TGTGCCAGCTCACCACGAGTCGAGGTTGCAACTAATGAAAAACTGTTTTTT; CDR3aa: CASSPRVEVATNEKLFF
v_gene: TRBV4-1; abundance: NA; d_gene: TRBD2; j_gene: TRBJ2-4; CDR3nt: TGCGCCAGCAGCCAACCCGAGTTTATCGGAGATCTAGCGGGGGGGCGGGGCATTCAGTACTTC; CDR3aa: CASSQPEFIGDLAGGRGIQYF
v_gene: TRBV19; abundance: NA; d_gene: NA; j_gene: TRBJ1-5; CDR3nt: TGTGCCAGTAGTAGACAGGAGGATCAGCCCCAGCATTTT; CDR3aa: CASSRQEDQPQHF
v_gene: TRBV7-3; abundance: NA; d_gene: NA; j_gene: TRBJ2-5; CDR3nt: TGTGCCAGCAGCTTACACTTCCAAGAGACCCAGTACTTC; CDR3aa: CASSLHFQETQYF
v_gene: TRBV19; abundance: NA; d_gene: TRBD2; j_gene: TRBJ2-2; CDR3nt: TGTGCCAGTAGTATGGCTAGCGGGGCGAACACCGGGGAGCTGTTTTTT; CDR3aa: CASSMASGANTGELFF
v_gene: TRBV7-9; abundance: NA; d_gene: NA; j_gene: TRBJ1-5; CDR3nt: TGTGCCAGCAGCTTAGGAAGTGGCGGGGGGAGTCAGCCCCAGCATTTT; CDR3aa: CASSLGSGGGSQPQHF
v_gene: TRBV5-4; abundance: NA; d_gene: NA; j_gene: TRBJ2-2; CDR3nt: TGTGCCAGCAGCTTTTTACAGAACACCGGGGAGCTGTTTTTT; CDR3aa: CASSFLQNTGELFF
v_gene: TRBV3-1/TRBV3-2; abundance: NA; d_gene: NA; j_gene: TRBJ2-7; CDR3nt: TGTGCCAGCAGCCAACCCACTCGCCCTGGCGAGCAGTACTTC; CDR3aa: CASSQPTRPGEQYF
v_gene: TRBV3-1/TRBV3-2; abundance: NA; d_gene: TRBD2; j_gene: TRBJ2-3; CDR3nt: TGTGCCAGCAGCTATAGCGGGGGGGCCGGGGCAGATACGCAGTATTTT; CDR3aa: CASSYSGGAGADTQYF
v_gene: TRBV6-5; abundance: NA; d_gene: TRBD1; j_gene: TRBJ1-2; CDR3nt: TGTGCCAGCAGAAACCGCGGGACAGGGGGTTTCGGCTACACCTTC; CDR3aa: CASRNRGTGGFGYTF